Listed below are T cell receptor beta chains from one sample, sequenced in a study of long-term antiretroviral therapy in people with HIV. Clones were read by immunoSEQ multiplex PCR, and TCRdb kept only the in-frame ones, dropping some. Of 27,000 or so clones detected, more than 75% appear once; the ten largest clones hold around 13%. Source: unsorted PBMCs, taken 2.9 years after starting antiretroviral therapy. Receptors were obtained from a man aged 50 to 59 with HIV. The CDR3 runs from the conserved cysteine through the conserved F or W. The D gene is left open where the match is weak. Not all rows give a size; the values are once, few, many and, for expanded clones, a class.

clone_size: -; d_call: -; v_call: TRBV19; j_call: TRBJ1-2; cdr3_aa: CASSTSRGSLPGYTF; cdr3_nt: TGTGCCAGTAGTACCTCTCGGGGCTCCCTCCCAGGCTACACCTTC
clone_size: -; d_call: TRBD2; v_call: TRBV2; j_call: TRBJ2-4; cdr3_aa: CASSEGTSFLLLPKNIQYF; cdr3_nt: TGTGCCAGCAGTGAAGGGACTAGCTTTCTCCTCTTGCCCAAAAACATTCAGTACTTC
clone_size: -; d_call: TRBD1; v_call: TRBV5-6; j_call: TRBJ1-4; cdr3_aa: CASSLQPGGTSNEKLFF; cdr3_nt: TGTGCCAGCAGCTTACAGCCAGGGGGAACATCAAATGAAAAACTGTTTTTT
clone_size: -; d_call: -; v_call: TRBV19; j_call: TRBJ2-5; cdr3_aa: CASSFGPRETQYF; cdr3_nt: TGTGCCAGTAGTTTCGGACCACGGGAGACCCAGTACTTC
clone_size: -; d_call: TRBD1; v_call: TRBV2; j_call: TRBJ1-5; cdr3_aa: CASRAGQGIPSNQPQHF; cdr3_nt: TGTGCCAGCAGAGCGGGACAGGGTATTCCTAGCAATCAGCCCCAGCATTTT
clone_size: -; d_call: TRBD1; v_call: TRBV6-6; j_call: TRBJ2-7; cdr3_aa: CASSNRDSTYEQYF; cdr3_nt: TGTGCCAGCAGTAACCGGGACAGTACCTACGAGCAGTACTTC
clone_size: -; d_call: -; v_call: TRBV10-3; j_call: TRBJ1-5; cdr3_aa: CAISGTNQPQHF; cdr3_nt: TGTGCCATCTCCGGAACGAATCAGCCCCAGCATTTT
clone_size: -; d_call: TRBD1; v_call: TRBV6-5; j_call: TRBJ1-1; cdr3_aa: CASSFTTGEDTEAFF; cdr3_nt: TGTGCCAGCAGTTTTACTACAGGGGAGGACACTGAAGCTTTCTTT
clone_size: -; d_call: -; v_call: TRBV5-1; j_call: TRBJ2-1; cdr3_aa: CASSLGEEQFF; cdr3_nt: TGCGCCAGCAGCTTAGGAGAGGAGCAGTTCTTC
clone_size: -; d_call: -; v_call: TRBV6-5; j_call: TRBJ2-7; cdr3_aa: CASSYSAGAYEQYF; cdr3_nt: TGTGCCAGCAGTTACTCGGCTGGGGCCTACGAGCAGTACTTC
clone_size: -; d_call: -; v_call: TRBV11-3; j_call: TRBJ2-7; cdr3_aa: CASSLGSSYEQYF; cdr3_nt: TGTGCCAGCAGCTTAGGGAGCTCCTACGAGCAGTACTTC
clone_size: -; d_call: -; v_call: TRBV7-6; j_call: TRBJ2-1; cdr3_aa: CASSFSSYNEQFF; cdr3_nt: TGTGCCAGCAGCTTTAGCTCCTACAATGAGCAGTTCTTC
clone_size: -; d_call: -; v_call: TRBV27; j_call: TRBJ1-2; cdr3_aa: CASSRGAMGVGYTF; cdr3_nt: TGTGCCAGCAGCCGGGGAGCGATGGGGGTTGGCTACACCTTC
clone_size: few; d_call: -; v_call: TRBV2; j_call: TRBJ1-4; cdr3_aa: CASSVSTGGEKLFF; cdr3_nt: TGTGCCAGCAGTGTATCCACAGGAGGGGAAAAACTGTTTTTT
clone_size: -; d_call: -; v_call: TRBV27; j_call: TRBJ1-4; cdr3_aa: CASGLLRAGIATNEKLFF; cdr3_nt: TGTGCCAGCGGCCTCCTAAGAGCCGGGATTGCAACTAATGAAAAACTGTTTTTT
clone_size: few; d_call: -; v_call: TRBV30; j_call: TRBJ2-7; cdr3_aa: CAWSIRAYEQYF; cdr3_nt: TGTGCCTGGAGTATCAGGGCCTACGAGCAGTACTTC
clone_size: -; d_call: -; v_call: TRBV7-9; j_call: TRBJ1-2; cdr3_aa: CASSLLLTDGGYTF; cdr3_nt: TGTGCCAGCAGCCTCCTCTTAACCGATGGGGGCTACACCTTC
clone_size: -; d_call: TRBD2; v_call: TRBV27; j_call: TRBJ2-7; cdr3_aa: CASSSGTSGIYEQYF; cdr3_nt: TGTGCCAGCAGTTCCGGGACTAGCGGGATTTACGAGCAGTACTTC
clone_size: -; d_call: TRBD1; v_call: TRBV4-2; j_call: TRBJ1-5; cdr3_aa: CASSEDRDQPQHF; cdr3_nt: TGTGCCAGCAGCGAAGACAGGGATCAGCCCCAGCATTTT
clone_size: -; d_call: -; v_call: TRBV15; j_call: TRBJ2-5; cdr3_aa: CATSREGIRETQYF; cdr3_nt: TGTGCCACCAGCAGAGAAGGGATTAGAGAGACCCAGTACTTC